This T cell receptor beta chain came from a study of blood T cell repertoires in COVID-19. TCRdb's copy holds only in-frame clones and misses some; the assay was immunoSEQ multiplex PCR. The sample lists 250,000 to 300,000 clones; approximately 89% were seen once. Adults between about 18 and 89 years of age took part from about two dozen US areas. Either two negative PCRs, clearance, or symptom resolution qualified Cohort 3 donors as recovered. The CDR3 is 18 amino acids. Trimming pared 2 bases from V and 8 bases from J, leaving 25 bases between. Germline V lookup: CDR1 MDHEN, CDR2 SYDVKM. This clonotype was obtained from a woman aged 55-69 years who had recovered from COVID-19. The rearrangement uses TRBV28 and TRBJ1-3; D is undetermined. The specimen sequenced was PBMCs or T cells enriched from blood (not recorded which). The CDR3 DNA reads TGTGCCAGCAGTTTAGGGTGGGAGCCGGGAACCCTTCGGGACACCATATATTTT. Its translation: CASSLGWEPGTLRDTIYF.